The 17 T cell receptor beta chains listed next were all sequenced from one sample in a study of technical replicates of blood from a handful of donors. Clones were read by immunoSEQ multiplex PCR, and TCRdb kept only the in-frame ones, dropping some. The table records 80,000 to 90,000 clones, around 94% of them present only once. Sequenced: T cells isolated from PBMCs. The receptors were sampled from a human donor in good health.

The chain has TRBV7-3 and TRBJ2-1, with 7 bases aligning to TRBD2. This CDR3 comprises 15 residues. V lost 8 bases to trimming and J lost 8 bases; unmatched junction nucleotides: 15. Germline V gives CDR1 SGHTA, CDR2 FQGTGA. CDR3 in DNA: TGTGCCAGCGCACCCGGGGTAGCGGGCCTCGATGAGCAGTTCTTC. Protein sequence: CASAPGVAGLDEQFF.

The J gene is TRBJ2-2, the V gene TRBV15, with 7 bases aligning to TRBD1. The CDR3 sequence is 14 residues long. The junction had 9 bases not matched to a gene; V was cut back by 9 bases and J by 5 bases. From germline, CDR1 is LNHNV and CDR2 YYDKDF (reference sequence). For the CDR3, the DNA is TGTGCCACGAGTCGACAGGGCTGGACCGGGGAGCTGTTTTTT. Its translation is CATSRQGWTGELFF.

V and J are TRBV19 and TRBJ2-1; 12 bases map to TRBD2. The V gene end was trimmed by 3 bases and the J gene end by 7 bases; junction bases not matched to a gene: 4. CDR3 length equals 15 residues. Germline CDR1 is LNHDA and CDR2 is SQIVND (reference sequence). In DNA, the CDR3 is TGTGCCAGTAGTATTCCGGGACTAGCGGGTAATGAGCAGTTCTTC. Its translation is CASSIPGLAGNEQFF.

V and J are TRBV28 and TRBJ2-5, with 10 bases lining up with TRBD1. The germline gives CDR1 MDHEN, CDR2 SYDVKM. V was clipped by 6 bases and J by 0 bases; unmatched bases: 4. The CDR3 loop spans 15 amino acids. CDR3 sequence (DNA): TGTGCCAGCAGGGGACAGGGGACGTACCAAGAGACCCAGTACTTC. It specifies CASRGQGTYQETQYF. Full variable domain (rest looked up from reference TRBV28 and TRBJ2-5): DVKVTQSSRYLVKRTGEKVFLECVQDMDHENMFWYRQDPGLGLRLIYFSYDVKMKEKGDIPEGYSVSREKKERFSLILESASTNQTSMYLCASRGQGTYQETQYFGPGTRLLVL.

This clone showed up just once. This sequence joins TRBV28 and TRBJ1-4, with no clear D. The CDR3 covers 13 residues. V lost 2 bases to trimming and J lost 8 bases, with 9 bases between them. CDR1 and CDR2 from the germline V gene are MDHEN and SYDVKM. As DNA, the CDR3 is TGTGCCAGCAGTTTAAACAGTTGGGAAAAACTGTTTTTT. Translating it yields CASSLNSWEKLFF.

The rearrangement uses TRBV27 and TRBJ2-1; maybe TRBD1 (6 bases). Germline V gene data show CDR1 as MNHEY and CDR2 as SMNVEV (reference sequence). Trimming removed 4 bases at V and 6 bases at J, with 13 bases between. This CDR3 has 14 amino acids. The CDR3 reads CASSYRVEGNEQFF. The CDR3 DNA follows: TGTGCCAGCAGTTACAGGGTTGAAGGCAATGAGCAGTTCTTC.

The chain uses TRBV9 and TRBJ2-7; maybe TRBD2 (7 bases). Germline loops: CDR1 SGDLS, CDR2 YYNGEE. The CDR3 sequence is 14 residues long. The germline V and J ends were trimmed by 0 bases and 6 bases, with 13 bases remaining between them. The CDR3: CASSVGGGASEQYF. DNA of the CDR3: TGTGCCAGCAGCGTAGGAGGGGGGGCGAGCGAGCAGTACTTC.

V and J are TRBV10-3 and TRBJ1-2, with a tentative D call TRBD1 (6 bases). The CDR3 sequence is 15 residues long. The ends were cut back, 6 bases at V and 3 bases at J, with 17 bases in the middle. The germline V gene has CDR1 ENHRY and CDR2 SYGVKD. Written as DNA, the CDR3 is TGTGCCATCAGCACCCCTGGGGGGGGCGACTATGGCTACACCTTC. Translation gives CAISTPGGGDYGYTF.

This chain links TRBV5-1 with TRBJ1-3; 10 bases are a match to TRBD1. The germline V gene encodes CDR1 SGHRS and CDR2 YFSETQ. The J segment lost 2 bases and the V segment lost 4 bases, leaving 12 bases of the junction unmatched. CDR3 length equals 18 residues. CDR3 in amino acids: CASSLGQGVPSAGNTIYF. The DNA for the CDR3 is TGCGCCAGCAGCCTCGGACAGGGGGTCCCGAGTGCTGGAAACACCATATATTTT.

CDR3 bases: TGTGCCAGCAGTCCCTCACTAGCGGGGGGAGTTGAGCAGTTCTTC. Protein product: CASSPSLAGGVEQFF. The chain is built from TRBV27 and TRBJ2-1, with 12 positions matching TRBD2. The germline V gene encodes CDR1 MNHEY and CDR2 SMNVEV (reference sequence). V gave up 5 bases and J gave up 9 bases; unmatched junction bases: 8. The CDR3 loop spans 15 amino acids.

The V and J genes are TRBV7-8 and TRBJ2-2, with TRBD2 matching 9 bases. Germline trimming cut 1 base from V and 1 base from J; bases unmatched to any gene: 10. The germline CDR1 and CDR2 sequences are SGHVS and FQNEAQ. CDR3 length equals 19 residues. For the CDR3, the DNA is TGTGCCAGCAGCTTAGGGTTTGGTGCTAGCGGGGAGAACACCGGGGAGCTGTTTTTT. Amino acid sequence: CASSLGFGASGENTGELFF.

The chain employs TRBV27 and TRBJ1-1; D uncertain. Germline V gene data show CDR1 as MNHEY and CDR2 as SMNVEV (reference sequence). The CDR3 runs 13 residues. V was shortened by 1 base and J by 1 base, with 4 bases between the two germline ends. CDR3: CASSLFRNTEAFF. CDR3 DNA sequence: TGTGCCAGCAGTTTATTTAGGAACACTGAAGCTTTCTTT.

The chain's CDR3 is CASSSPPGFGYTF. In DNA, the CDR3 is TGTGCCAGCAGCTCTCCCCCGGGGTTTGGCTACACCTTC. The rearrangement links TRBV7-9 to TRBJ1-2; D ambiguous. This CDR3 is 13 amino acids long. The germline V gene has CDR1 SEHNR and CDR2 FQNEAQ (reference sequence). V gave up 4 bases and J gave up 7 bases, with 13 bases separating them. The full variable domain, with the rest looked up from reference TRBV7-9 and TRBJ1-2, is DTGVSQNPRHKITKRGQNVTFRCDPISEHNRLYWYRQTLGQGPEFLTYFQNEAQLEKSRLLSDRFSAERPKGSFSTLEIQRTEQGDSAMYLCASSSPPGFGYTFGSGTRLTVV.

The CDR3 DNA sequence: TGTGCCAGCAGTGAATGGGACAGGGGGCAAACTAATGAAAAACTGTTTTTT. As protein: CASSEWDRGQTNEKLFF. The chain has TRBV25-1 and TRBJ1-4; 12 bases match TRBD1. Germline-derived CDR1 and CDR2 are MGHDK and SYGVNS. There are 17 residues in the CDR3. Trimming took 1 base from V and 1 from J; bases not matched to a gene: 1.

This clone was seen only once. The V call is TRBV2, the J call TRBJ2-2, with D tentatively TRBD1 (6 bases). CDR1 SNHLY and CDR2 FYNNEI come from the germline V gene. The CDR3 is 15 amino acids. Trimming took off 4 bases at V and 0 bases at J, with 9 bases between the two ends. The CDR3 protein is CASSAQGANTGELFF. The CDR3 DNA sequence: TGTGCCAGCAGTGCACAGGGCGCGAACACCGGGGAGCTGTTTTTT.

The V call is TRBV6-5, the J call TRBJ2-5; D remains unclear. This CDR3 comprises 11 residues. V lost 4 bases and J lost 4, with 4 bases in between. Germline assignment: CDR1 MNHEY and CDR2 SVGAGI. The CDR3 nucleotides read TGTGCCAGCAGTTCGGGAGAGACCCAGTACTTC. It encodes CASSSGETQYF.

The genes are TRBV28 and TRBJ1-5, with D unresolved. The CDR3 contains 13 residues. Trimming shortened V by 6 bases and J by 4 bases, and 10 bases separated the two germline ends. The germline CDR1 and CDR2 sequences are MDHEN and SYDVKM. The CDR3 nucleotides are TGTGCCAGCAGGGAGGACGGGAATCAGCCCCAGCATTTT. Translating gives CASREDGNQPQHF.